The present T cell receptor beta chain was sequenced within a study of CD8+ T cells in alopecia areata. Study summary: Twice a day, 5 to 10 mg of oral tofacitinib was administered to treated patients.

A remark on this clone: No antigen is known for it.

Study-wide results and caveats: How baseline CD8+ expansion relates to response remains uncertain (there was one nonresponder). Scalp lesions, especially in alopecia totalis/universalis, had higher clonality than normal scalp.

Treatment defined: oral pan-JAK inhibitor, 5-10 mg twice daily. Lesional scalp punch biopsies and peripheral blood came from alopecia areata patients. Extracted from the samples, RNA was reverse transcribed into cDNA to serve as the sequencing template. Here immunoSEQ multiplex PCR was the method, and the copy in TCRdb shows in-frame clones only, minus some. The sample holds roughly 76,000 clones, over 25% seen once. The material sequenced was CD8+ T cells sorted from blood, taken at week 4, from a patient treated with tofacitinib. This TCR derives from a human donor with alopecia areata.

The CDR3 region has the DNA TGTGCCAGCGAATCCGGGACAGAGAGTTACGAGCAGTACTTC. Residues: CASESGTESYEQYF. The chain employs TRBV7-9 and TRBJ2-7; TRBD1 matches at 7 bases. Germline values: CDR1 SEHNR, CDR2 FQNEAQ (reference sequence). This CDR3 has 14 amino acids. The ends lost 8 bases at V and 4 bases at J; junction bases unmatched: 11.